One sample yielded the 17 T cell receptor beta chains listed below, sequenced in a study of siplizumab effects on memory and regulatory T cells. Measured with immunoSEQ multiplex PCR; TCRdb has only the in-frame clones, and not every one. The profile shows approximately 100,000 clones, about 95% of them singletons. What was sequenced was Tregs sorted from blood. These receptors all stem from a human donor in good health.

The chain links TRBV5-8 to TRBJ1-4; D is unclear. Germline-derived CDR1 and CDR2 are SGHTS and YDEGEE. V dropped 4 bases and J dropped 4 bases, with 14 bases sitting between them. The CDR3 loop spans 15 amino acids. The CDR3 loop reads CASSPYRGNNEKLFF. As DNA, the CDR3 is TGTGCCAGCAGCCCCTACCGGGGTAATAATGAAAAACTGTTTTTT.

This sequence joins TRBV5-6 and TRBJ2-1, with D perhaps assigned TRBD1 or TRBD2 (5 bases each). V dropped 3 bases and J dropped 8 bases, with 12 bases sitting between them. Germline V lookup: CDR1 SGHDT, CDR2 YYEEEE. The CDR3 extends over 13 amino acids. The CDR3 bases are TGTGCCAGCAGCTACATGGGGGTTTATGAGCAGTTCTTC. It yields the protein CASSYMGVYEQFF.

J is TRBJ2-7 and V is TRBV19; TRBD2 agrees at 7 bases. J gave up 3 bases and V 11 bases, and 16 bases lay outside the gene matches. Looked up from germline, CDR1 is LNHDA and CDR2 is SQIVND (reference sequence). The CDR3 consists of 15 residues. The CDR3 here is CAGSPWREHSYEQYF. CDR3 sequence (DNA): TGTGCCGGGTCCCCATGGCGGGAGCACAGCTACGAGCAGTACTTC.

The chain employs TRBV5-5 and TRBJ2-7, with 9 positions matching TRBD1. V trimming: 2 bases; J trimming: 6 bases; junction bases outside the gene matches: 9. Germline V CDR1 and CDR2: SGHKS, YYEKEE (reference sequence). This CDR3 has 15 residues. Written as DNA, the CDR3 is TGTGCCAGCAGCTTAGGGACAGGGTTTTTCACCGAGCAGTACTTC. Translation: CASSLGTGFFTEQYF.

V usage is TRBV5-6 and J usage is TRBJ1-2; 10 nucleotides agree with TRBD1. Trimming at V came to 1 base and at J to 8 bases, leaving 11 bases not matched to a gene. CDR1 SGHDT and CDR2 YYEEEE come from the germline V gene. The CDR3 runs 16 residues. CDR3 sequence (DNA): TGTGCCAGCAGCTTGAGGGGGTCCGGGACAGGGGTAGGCTACACCTTC. Protein product: CASSLRGSGTGVGYTF.

The DNA for the CDR3 is TGCAGCGTGGCCCTAGGTGGCCCAGAGACCCAGTACTTC. Encoded protein: CSVALGGPETQYF. This chain joins TRBV29-1 and TRBJ2-5; D is ambiguous. From germline, CDR1 is SQVTM and CDR2 ANQGSEA. Between the trimmed V and J ends, which lost 6 bases and 4 bases, there was a span of 15 bases. The CDR3 is 13 amino acids.

The V call is TRBV7-2, the J call TRBJ1-2; 8 bases fit TRBD1. The J segment lost 1 base and the V segment lost 4 bases, leaving 14 bases of the junction unmatched. The CDR3 consists of 18 residues. Germline-derived CDR1 and CDR2 are SGHTA and FQGNSA. The DNA for the CDR3 is TGTGCCAGCAGCTCCAGGACAGGGAGGGGGCTTAATAACTATGGCTACACCTTC. Protein sequence: CASSSRTGRGLNNYGYTF.

V usage is TRBV30 and J usage is TRBJ1-4, with a weak D call TRBD1 (5 bases). Looked up from germline, CDR1 is GTSNPN and CDR2 is SVGIG (reference sequence). The CDR3 covers 14 residues. Trimming removed 2 bases at V and 7 bases at J, with 14 bases between. CDR3 in DNA: TGTGCCTGGAGTCGCGGGACGGGGCGTGAAAAACTGTTTTTT. Its protein product is CAWSRGTGREKLFF. Full variable domain (missing parts from reference TRBV30 and TRBJ1-4): SQTIHQWPATLVQPVGSPLSLECTVEGTSNPNLYWYRQAAGRGLQLLFYSVGIGQISSEVPQNLSASRPQDRQFILSSKKLLLSDSGFYLCAWSRGTGREKLFFGSGTQLSVL.

Comments on this clone: The junction does not match germline at one end; this may be a read error. The chain uses TRBV30 and TRBJ2-3; either TRBD1 or TRBD2 may fit D (5 bases each). This CDR3 has 13 amino acids. CDR1 GTSNPN and CDR2 SVGIG come from the germline V gene (reference sequence). The CDR3 sequence is CAGRQGGTDTQYF. Written as DNA, the CDR3 is TGTGCCGGGAGACAAGGGGGCACAGATACGCAGTATTTT.

The rearrangement uses TRBV6-5 and TRBJ1-1; 7 bases match TRBD1. This CDR3 has 15 residues. The J segment lost 7 bases and the V segment lost 6 bases, leaving 14 bases of the junction unmatched. Germline V lookup: CDR1 MNHEY, CDR2 SVGAGI. The CDR3 region is CASRTPFGGGGEAFF. For the CDR3, the DNA is TGTGCCAGCAGAACACCCTTCGGAGGGGGCGGTGAAGCTTTCTTT.

This chain joins TRBV7-9 and TRBJ2-2, with D maybe TRBD1 (5 bases). Germline-derived CDR1 and CDR2 are SEHNR and FQNEAQ (reference sequence). Trimming stripped 2 bases from V and 1 base from J, with 11 bases between. The CDR3 sequence is 16 residues long. This CDR3 is CASSLPQAGNTGELFF. The CDR3 DNA follows: TGTGCCAGCAGCTTACCACAGGCCGGGAACACCGGGGAGCTGTTTTTT. The complete variable domain, with remaining parts taken from reference TRBV7-9 and TRBJ2-2, reads DTGVSQNPRHKITKRGQNVTFRCDPISEHNRLYWYRQTLGQGPEFLTYFQNEAQLEKSRLLSDRFSAERPKGSFSTLEIQRTEQGDSAMYLCASSLPQAGNTGELFFGEGSRLTVL.

The chain recombines TRBV7-2 with TRBJ2-2; D is tentatively TRBD1 or TRBD2 (5 bases each). In germline, CDR1 is SGHTA, CDR2 FQGNSA. Trimming removed 11 bases at V and 5 bases at J, with 12 bases between. CDR3 length: 12 amino acids. The CDR3 here is CAPGPLTGELFF. The CDR3 region has the DNA TGTGCCCCGGGACCATTGACCGGGGAGCTGTTTTTT.

This chain links TRBV7-9 with TRBJ1-2; D unresolved. V shed 1 base and J shed 3 bases, with 12 bases lying between them. In germline, CDR1 is SEHNR, CDR2 FQNEAQ (reference sequence). This CDR3 is built from 15 residues. The CDR3 DNA is TGTGCCAGCAGCTTAGGCGGAGGGAGAGACTATGGCTACACCTTC. Amino acids: CASSLGGGRDYGYTF.

V usage is TRBV19 and J usage is TRBJ2-7; D might be TRBD1 or TRBD2, each matching 5 bases. Germline loops: CDR1 LNHDA, CDR2 SQIVND (reference sequence). The CDR3 consists of 15 residues. Trimming took off 0 bases at V and 7 bases at J, with 16 bases between the two ends. The CDR3 nucleotides read TGTGCCAGTAGTATAGATCGAGGGGAAGGAAAGGAGCAGTACTTC. Its translation: CASSIDRGEGKEQYF. The whole variable domain, remainder taken from reference TRBV19 and TRBJ2-7, is DGGITQSPKYLFRKEGQNVTLSCEQNLNHDAMYWYRQDPGQGLRLIYYSQIVNDFQKGDIAEGYSVSREKKESFPLTVTSAQKNPTAFYLCASSIDRGEGKEQYFGPGTRLTVT.

This chain uses TRBV28 with TRBJ2-6; D is uncertain. CDR3 length: 16 amino acids. The germline V gene has CDR1 MDHEN and CDR2 SYDVKM. V lost 3 bases, J lost 1 base, and 10 bases lay in between. CDR3 DNA: TGTGCCAGCAGTTTTAGGGCCCGGTCTGGGGCCAACGTCCTGACTTTC. This translates into CASSFRARSGANVLTF.

The rearrangement links TRBV9 to TRBJ2-7, with TRBD2 matching over 12 bases. The CDR3 length is 15 residues. The V segment lost 4 bases and the J segment 3 bases; nucleotides outside the gene matches: 5. The germline CDR1 and CDR2 sequences are SGDLS and YYNGEE. The CDR3 region has the DNA TGTGCCAGCAGCCCGACTAGCGGGAGTTTCTACGAGCAGTACTTC. Protein: CASSPTSGSFYEQYF. Filled out from reference TRBV9 and TRBJ2-7, the complete variable domain reads DSGVTQTPKHLITATGQRVTLRCSPRSGDLSVYWYQQSLDQGLQFLIQYYNGEERAKGNILERFSAQQFPDLHSELNLSSLELGDSALYFCASSPTSGSFYEQYFGPGTRLTVT.

The V call is TRBV29-1, the J call TRBJ2-1, with 7 bases lining up with TRBD2. CDR3 size: 13 residues. The trim removed 5 bases at V and 5 bases at J, leaving 6 bases unmatched. In germline, CDR1 is SQVTM, CDR2 ANQGSEA. CDR3 protein: CSVTSSGNNEQFF. CDR3 nucleotides: TGCAGCGTTACGTCTAGCGGAAACAATGAGCAGTTCTTC.